This is a list of T cell receptor beta chains from one sample in a study of T cells after yellow fever vaccination. TCRdb used MiXCR to reprocess the 5' RACE reads, holding one entry per CDR3 protein. The repertoire consists of about 130,000 distinct CDR3 sequences, with about 8.4% occurring once and the leading ten covering approximately 39%. The material was CD8+ T cells sorted from PBMCs, obtained on the day of the yellow fever booster vaccination. These receptor sequences come from a young man who received the YFV17D yellow fever vaccine. Both conserved end residues are part of each CDR3. The order of the fields is D gene, V gene, J gene, clone size, CDR3 DNA, CDR3 protein. A D gene is named only where the DNA matches it firmly. Some rows mark clone size as missing; the rest say once, few, many or name a class of expanded clone.

d_gene: -
v_gene: TRBV7-3
j_gene: TRBJ1-6
abundance: few
CDR3nt: TGTGCCAGCAGCTTAGGACATTTTAATTCACCCCTCCACTTT
CDR3aa: CASSLGHFNSPLHF

d_gene: TRBD1
v_gene: TRBV5-5
j_gene: TRBJ2-7
abundance: -
CDR3nt: TGTGCCAGCAGCTCGTACCGGGGACAGGGGAACGAGCAGTACTTC
CDR3aa: CASSSYRGQGNEQYF

d_gene: -
v_gene: TRBV6-2/TRBV6-3
j_gene: TRBJ2-1
abundance: -
CDR3nt: TGTGCCAGCAGTAAACTCTCGAGCTCCTACAATGAGCAGTTCTTC
CDR3aa: CASSKLSSSYNEQFF

d_gene: -
v_gene: TRBV4-3
j_gene: TRBJ2-1
abundance: -
CDR3nt: TGCGCCAGCAGCCAAGATAGTGGGAACAATGAGCAGTTCTTC
CDR3aa: CASSQDSGNNEQFF

d_gene: TRBD1
v_gene: TRBV4-1
j_gene: TRBJ1-5
abundance: -
CDR3nt: TGCGCCAGCAGGAGGGAGACAGGGGGCCATCAGCCCCAGCATTTT
CDR3aa: CASRRETGGHQPQHF

d_gene: -
v_gene: TRBV5-5
j_gene: TRBJ1-3
abundance: few
CDR3nt: TGTGCCAGCAGGGACGTGGGGGAAACAAACACCATATATTTT
CDR3aa: CASRDVGETNTIYF

d_gene: -
v_gene: TRBV13
j_gene: TRBJ2-3
abundance: -
CDR3nt: TGTGCCAGCAGCTTATGGGGGGTAAAGGGACGCAGTACGCAGTATTTT
CDR3aa: CASSLWGVKGRSTQYF

d_gene: -
v_gene: TRBV2
j_gene: TRBJ1-4
abundance: few
CDR3nt: TGTGCCAGCACTTTCGCTGAAAAACTGTTTTTT
CDR3aa: CASTFAEKLFF

d_gene: TRBD2
v_gene: TRBV11-1
j_gene: TRBJ2-4
abundance: -
CDR3nt: TGTGCCAGCAGCCCCCTGGAAAGCGGGGGGCCCTCGGTTCAGTACTTC
CDR3aa: CASSPLESGGPSVQYF

d_gene: -
v_gene: TRBV5-1
j_gene: TRBJ2-5
abundance: -
CDR3nt: TGCGCCAGCAGCCCCCGCCCAGGGGGGCACCAAGAGACCCAGTACTTC
CDR3aa: CASSPRPGGHQETQYF

d_gene: TRBD1
v_gene: TRBV4-2
j_gene: TRBJ2-3
abundance: -
CDR3nt: TGTGCCAGCAGCCAAGGGCCAGGGGGTAGCACAGATACGCAGTATTTT
CDR3aa: CASSQGPGGSTDTQYF

d_gene: -
v_gene: TRBV20-1
j_gene: TRBJ2-1
abundance: few
CDR3nt: TGCAGTGCTAGGACTCCTAGCTCCTACAATGAGCAGTTCTTC
CDR3aa: CSARTPSSYNEQFF

d_gene: TRBD2
v_gene: TRBV20-1
j_gene: TRBJ2-4
abundance: -
CDR3nt: TGCAGTGCTAGAGATCCCAGCGGGGGGCCGGAAAACATTCAGTACTTC
CDR3aa: CSARDPSGGPENIQYF

d_gene: TRBD1
v_gene: TRBV4-2
j_gene: TRBJ2-5
abundance: -
CDR3nt: TGTGCCAGCAGCCAAGAGGGGACAGGGGGTGAGACCCAGTACTTC
CDR3aa: CASSQEGTGGETQYF

d_gene: TRBD2
v_gene: TRBV3-1
j_gene: TRBJ2-7
abundance: few
CDR3nt: TGTGCCAGCAGCTATGAACGGACTAGCGGAGACTACGAGCAGTACTTC
CDR3aa: CASSYERTSGDYEQYF